This passage covers 12 T cell receptor beta chains from one sample sequenced in a study of T cells after yellow fever vaccination. Each CDR3 protein is one row after TCRdb ran MiXCR on the 5' RACE reads. The sample carries around 300,000 distinct CDR3 sequences, over 4% recorded once. This specimen consisted of PBMCs, obtained 5 days after the yellow fever booster vaccination. The receptors stem from a man between 18 and 35 years old who received the YFV17D yellow fever vaccine.

This clonotype showed up just a few times. The genes are TRBV4-1 and TRBJ1-2, with D unclear. CDR1 and CDR2 (germline): MGHRA, YSYEKL. V dropped 4 bases and J dropped 2 bases, with 14 bases sitting between them. The CDR3 has 15 amino acids. The CDR3 nucleotides are TGCGCCAGCAGCCGCGAGGTGGCCCTCAACTATGGCTACACCTTC. Its protein is CASSREVALNYGYTF.

This clonotype was seen only a few times. V gene TRBV29-1 combines with J gene TRBJ2-4; D may be TRBD1 (6 bases). The CDR3 is 12 residues long. Germline V CDR1 and CDR2: SQVTM, ANQGSEA. In DNA, the CDR3 is TGCACCGCTACAGGGACACAAAACATTCAGTACTTC. This sequence encodes CTATGTQNIQYF.

CDR3 sequence (DNA): TGTGCCAGTAGTATTGGGCAGCGCCGGGTCAACGAGCAGTACTTC. As protein: CASSIGQRRVNEQYF. The rearrangement uses TRBV19 and TRBJ2-7; D gene uncertain. V lost 3 bases, J lost 5 bases, and 17 bases lay in between. Per the germline V gene, CDR1 is LNHDA and CDR2 is SQIVND (reference sequence). The CDR3 is 15 residues long.

This clonotype was found a few times. The V gene is TRBV5-1, the J gene TRBJ2-7; 9 bases fit TRBD1. The V gene's germline CDR1 is SGHRS and CDR2 YFSETQ. V shed 2 bases and J 5 bases; nucleotides not matched to a gene: 11. This CDR3 comprises 16 residues. In DNA form, the CDR3 reads TGCGCCAGCAGCTTAGACCCCCCGGGACAGGGCAACGAGCAGTACTTC. Translating it yields CASSLDPPGQGNEQYF.

The chain combines TRBV20-1 with TRBJ2-1, with D hard to call. V was pared by 5 bases and J by 3 bases, with 11 bases between. Germline CDR1 and CDR2: DFQATT and SNEGSKA (reference sequence). The CDR3 runs 13 residues. Written as DNA, the CDR3 is TGCAGTGCTCCTGGACGGCACTACAATGAGCAGTTCTTC. It encodes CSAPGRHYNEQFF.

This clonotype was found a few times. This rearrangement joins TRBV12-3 or TRBV12-4 to TRBJ2-5, with D possibly TRBD1 on 5 matching bases. Trimming pared 4 bases from V and 4 bases from J, leaving 16 bases between. The CDR3 length is 15 residues. This CDR3 reads CASSYHRSAGETQYF. DNA for the CDR3: TGTGCCAGCAGTTACCACAGGTCAGCCGGAGAGACCCAGTACTTC.

The chain recombines TRBV6-2 or TRBV6-3 with TRBJ2-1; D unresolved. Per the germline V gene, CDR1 is MNHEY and CDR2 is SVGEGT. CDR3 length: 14 residues. Trimming took 2 bases from V and 7 from J, leaving 12 bases between them. The CDR3 DNA follows: TGTGCCAGCAGTTACGGTACAGCCTGGAATGAGCAGTTCTTC. Its protein is CASSYGTAWNEQFF.

The V and J genes are TRBV7-2 and TRBJ2-7; either TRBD1 or TRBD2 may fit D (6 bases each). V lost 3 bases and J lost 5, with 23 bases in between. This CDR3 comprises 17 residues. CDR1 is SGHTA and CDR2 is FQGNSA in the germline V gene. The CDR3, as DNA: TGTGCCAGCAGCTTGGGGGCGGGGCGGCCGGGTTCCCACGAGCAGTACTTC. Protein sequence: CASSLGAGRPGSHEQYF. Variable domain in full (rest from reference TRBV7-2 and TRBJ2-7): GAGVSQSPSNKVTEKGKDVELRCDPISGHTALYWYRQSLGQGLEFLIYFQGNSAPDKSGLPSDRFSAERTGGSVSTLTIQRTQQEDSAVYLCASSLGAGRPGSHEQYFGPGTRLTVT.

The rearrangement uses TRBV7-6 and TRBJ1-1, with TRBD1 as a possible D gene (5 bases). Germline values: CDR1 SGHVS, CDR2 FNYEAQ. V dropped 5 bases and J dropped 4 bases, with 11 bases sitting between them. The CDR3 contains 13 residues. This CDR3 is CASSPTESTEAFF. In DNA, the CDR3 is TGTGCCAGCAGCCCGACAGAGTCCACTGAAGCTTTCTTT.

This clonotype was found a few times. The chain uses TRBV6-5 and TRBJ2-2; D tentatively reads TRBD1 or TRBD2 (5 bases each). Looked up from germline, CDR1 is MNHEY and CDR2 is SVGAGI. V lost 2 bases and J 9 bases, leaving 10 bases between the germline ends. The CDR3 covers 13 residues. The CDR3 region has the DNA TGTGCCAGCAGTTACGACCGGGGCCGGGAGCTGTTTTTT. Encoded protein: CASSYDRGRELFF.

The CDR3 DNA reads TGTGCCAGCAGCACCCCTCCGGGGGGGATCCAAGAGACCCAGTACTTC. Translating gives CASSTPPGGIQETQYF. The chain carries TRBV7-2 and TRBJ2-7; 8 bases agree with TRBD2. The end of the DNA is better explained by TRBJ2-5, so the J call may be wrong. In germline, CDR1 is SGHTA, CDR2 FQGNSA. There are 16 residues in the CDR3.

The chain joins TRBV7-6 to TRBJ2-3; 9 bases agree with TRBD2. Germline CDR1 reads SGHVS; CDR2 reads FNYEAQ. The length of the CDR3 is 18 residues. With V trimmed by 0 bases and J by 3 bases, 10 bases remained unmatched. CDR3 DNA sequence: TGTGCCAGCAGCTTAGCTGATGGCGGGGGGGAGGCGACAGATACGCAGTATTTT. It specifies CASSLADGGGEATDTQYF.